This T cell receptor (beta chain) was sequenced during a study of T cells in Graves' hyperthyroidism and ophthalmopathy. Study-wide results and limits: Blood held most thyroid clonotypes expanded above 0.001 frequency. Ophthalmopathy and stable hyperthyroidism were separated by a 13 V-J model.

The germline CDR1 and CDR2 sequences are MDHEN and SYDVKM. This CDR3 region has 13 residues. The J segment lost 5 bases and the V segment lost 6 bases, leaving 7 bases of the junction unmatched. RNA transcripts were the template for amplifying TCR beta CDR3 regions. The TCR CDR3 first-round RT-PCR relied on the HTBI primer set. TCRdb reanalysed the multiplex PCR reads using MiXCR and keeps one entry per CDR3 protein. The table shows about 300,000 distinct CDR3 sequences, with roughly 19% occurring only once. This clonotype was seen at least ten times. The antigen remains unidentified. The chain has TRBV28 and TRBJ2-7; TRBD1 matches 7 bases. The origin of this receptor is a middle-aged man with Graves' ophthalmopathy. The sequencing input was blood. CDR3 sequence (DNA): TGTGCCAGCAGGAGATTGACAGGGAACGAGCAGTACTTC. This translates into CASRRLTGNEQYF. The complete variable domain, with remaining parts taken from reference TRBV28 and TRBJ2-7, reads DVKVTQSSRYLVKRTGEKVFLECVQDMDHENMFWYRQDPGLGLRLIYFSYDVKMKEKGDIPEGYSVSREKKERFSLILESASTNQTSMYLCASRRLTGNEQYFGPGTRLTVT.